These 27 T cell receptor beta chains were sequenced from one sample in a study of PD-1 blockade in classical Hodgkin lymphoma. Sequencing used immunoSEQ multiplex PCR; TCRdb keeps in-frame clones, though not all of them. The sample carries some 10,000 clones, over 80% recorded once. The time point here: cycle 4 day 1 (C4D1), after around six weeks of nivolumab. In every patient, relapse followed autologous stem cell transplantation, while exposure to brentuximab vedotin differed. With magnetic negative selection, CD4+ T cells were purified from PBMCs that had been thawed. The specimen was CD4+ T cells from blood, collected before the fourth cycle of nivolumab. These receptors were collected from a human donor with classical Hodgkin lymphoma.

V and J are TRBV6-1 and TRBJ1-5; 10 bases are a match to TRBD1. Trimming at V came to 3 bases and at J to 7 bases, leaving 12 bases not matched to a gene. Looked up from germline, CDR1 is MNHNS and CDR2 is SASEGT. CDR3 length: 17 residues. The CDR3 DNA reads as TGTGCCAGCAGTGAGGAGTGGGGACAGGGGATAGGGCAGCCCCAGCATTTT. Translating it yields CASSEEWGQGIGQPQHF.

The V gene is TRBV7-6, the J gene TRBJ2-7, with no clear D. Trimming left V 1 base short and J 2 bases short, with 6 bases between. Looked up from germline, CDR1 is SGHVS and CDR2 is FNYEAQ. This CDR3 has 13 residues. CDR3 in amino acids: CASSLGNTYEQYF. The DNA for the CDR3 is TGTGCCAGCAGCTTAGGTAACACCTACGAGCAGTACTTC. Variable domain in full (rest from reference TRBV7-6 and TRBJ2-7): GAGVSQSPRYKVTKRGQDVALRCDPISGHVSLYWYRQALGQGPEFLTYFNYEAQQDKSGLPNDRFSAERPEGSISTLTIQRTEQRDSAMYRCASSLGNTYEQYFGPGTRLTVT.

The chain employs TRBV7-2 and TRBJ2-1; 15 bases map to TRBD2. V trimming: 5 bases; J trimming: 10 bases; junction bases outside the gene matches: 9. This CDR3 is 16 amino acids long. CDR1 is SGHTA, CDR2 FQGNSA, per germline. CDR3 residues: CASSPRGLAGGGEQFF. CDR3 DNA: TGTGCCAGCAGCCCAAGGGGACTAGCGGGAGGAGGGGAGCAGTTCTTC.

The genes are TRBV11-2 and TRBJ2-1, with 10 bases that match TRBD2. With V trimmed by 4 bases and J by 5 bases, 11 bases remained unmatched. CDR1 SGHAT and CDR2 FQNNGV come from the germline V gene. This CDR3 contains 17 residues. For the CDR3, the DNA is TGTGCCAGCAGCTCCACCGCTGCGGGACTAGCGCACAATGAGCAGTTCTTC. Residues: CASSSTAAGLAHNEQFF.

This clone was detected a few times. In nucleotides, the CDR3 is TGTGCCAGTAGTCACACGCCCAGGGGGCAGGTGGTAATGAATCAGCCCCAGCATTTT. Translated: CASSHTPRGQVVMNQPQHF. The J gene is TRBJ1-5, the V gene TRBV19; 8 bases map to TRBD1. Per the germline V gene, CDR1 is LNHDA and CDR2 is SQIVND (reference sequence). There are 19 residues in the CDR3. V lost 5 bases, J lost 4 bases, and 19 bases stayed unmatched.

This clone has just a few counts. The chain is built from TRBV29-1 and TRBJ1-1, with D uncertain. Looked up from germline, CDR1 is SQVTM and CDR2 is ANQGSEA. V lost 3 bases and J 5 bases, leaving 13 bases between the germline ends. The CDR3 is 13 amino acids. In nucleotides, the CDR3 is TGCAGCGTTGAGGCAGCCCCGAGGACTGAAGCTTTCTTT. This encodes CSVEAAPRTEAFF.

The rearrangement links TRBV6-6 to TRBJ1-1, with D perhaps matching TRBD1 (6 bases). CDR1 MNHNY and CDR2 SVGAGI come from the germline V gene (reference sequence). Deletions cut 7 bases from V and 3 bases from J, with 12 bases between. The CDR3 contains 13 residues. This CDR3 is CASIPEGDTEAFF. DNA for the CDR3: TGTGCCAGCATCCCTGAGGGGGACACTGAAGCTTTCTTT.

The chain uses TRBV2 and TRBJ1-2, with unresolved D. CDR1 and CDR2 (germline): SNHLY, FYNNEI. Trimming left V 4 bases short and J 3 bases short, with 9 bases between. There are 13 residues in the CDR3. Here the CDR3 reads CASSVSRYYGYTF. CDR3 DNA: TGTGCCAGCAGTGTTTCCAGGTACTATGGCTACACCTTC. Supplemented by reference TRBV2 and TRBJ1-2, the full variable domain reads EPEVTQTPSHQVTQMGQEVILRCVPISNHLYFYWYRQILGQKVEFLVSFYNNEISEKSEIFDDQFSVERPDGSNFTLKIRSTKLEDSAMYFCASSVSRYYGYTFGSGTRLTVV.

This chain uses TRBV2 with TRBJ1-6, with 7 bases aligning to TRBD1. J lost 5 bases, V lost 8 bases, and 6 bases had no gene match. Germline V gene lookup returns CDR1 SNHLY and CDR2 FYNNEI. The CDR3 extends over 14 amino acids. In DNA, the CDR3 is TGTGCCAGCCAACAGGGGAGGAATAATTCACCCCTCCACTTT. The encoded protein is CASQQGRNNSPLHF.

Only a few counts were recorded for this clone. V usage is TRBV6-5 and J usage is TRBJ1-2, with D possibly TRBD1 on 6 matching bases. This CDR3 is built from 14 residues. In germline, CDR1 is MNHEY, CDR2 SVGAGI. V lost 1 base and J 2 bases, leaving 8 bases between the germline ends. The chain's CDR3 is CASSYLDSNYGYTF. The CDR3 coding sequence is TGTGCCAGCAGTTACTTGGACAGCAACTATGGCTACACCTTC.

The rearrangement uses TRBV7-9 and TRBJ2-1; 8 nucleotides match TRBD1. Germline V gene lookup returns CDR1 SEHNR and CDR2 FQNEAQ (reference sequence). J was trimmed by 5 bases and V by 5 bases; bases with no gene match: 8. The CDR3 loop spans 15 amino acids. Written as DNA, the CDR3 is TGTGCCAGCAGCCTCAGCCAGGGGGCGGACAATGAGCAGTTCTTC. Protein sequence: CASSLSQGADNEQFF.

The CDR3 sequence is CASSRGGTTSYEQYF. In DNA, the CDR3 is TGCGCCAGCAGCCGGGGGGGGACAACCTCCTACGAGCAGTACTTC. V usage is TRBV5-1 and J usage is TRBJ2-7, with 8 bases lining up with TRBD2. The V gene's germline CDR1 is SGHRS and CDR2 YFSETQ. J was trimmed by 0 bases and V by 4 bases; bases with no gene match: 6. CDR3 length equals 15 residues.

The rearrangement uses TRBV28 and TRBJ1-4, with D perhaps matching TRBD1 (6 bases). Trimming pared 5 bases from V and 0 bases from J, leaving 7 bases between. The germline CDR1 and CDR2 sequences are MDHEN and SYDVKM. The CDR3 runs to 14 residues. The CDR3 sequence: CASSRGATNEKLFF. The CDR3, as DNA: TGTGCCAGCAGTAGGGGGGCAACTAATGAAAAACTGTTTTTT.

The genes are TRBV28 and TRBJ2-4; TRBD2 agrees at 7 bases. The CDR3 consists of 15 residues. V was clipped by 3 bases and J by 6 bases; unmatched bases: 8. Germline values: CDR1 MDHEN, CDR2 SYDVKM. In DNA, the CDR3 is TGTGCCAGCAGTTTTTGGCCCGGGGGGACAAACATTCAGTACTTC. This translates into CASSFWPGGTNIQYF.

The chain recombines TRBV11-2 with TRBJ2-7; D uncertain. The CDR3 consists of 15 residues. Germline CDR1 and CDR2: SGHAT and FQNNGV. Deletions cut 0 bases from V and 3 bases from J, with 12 bases between. This CDR3 is CASSLDLLLGYEQYF. The CDR3 DNA sequence: TGTGCCAGCAGCTTAGATCTGTTGTTGGGCTACGAGCAGTACTTC.

The chain carries TRBV2 and TRBJ1-1; D is unresolved. Germline CDR1 is SNHLY and CDR2 is FYNNEI. With 0 bases removed from V and 3 bases from J, the gap between germline ends came to 5 bases. There are 13 residues in the CDR3. The CDR3: CASSEAGYTEAFF. In DNA form, the CDR3 reads TGTGCCAGCAGTGAAGCAGGGTACACTGAAGCTTTCTTT.

This chain uses TRBV18 with TRBJ2-7, with D unclear. Per the germline V gene, CDR1 is KGHSH and CDR2 is LQKENI. This CDR3 has 14 residues. Deletions cut 6 bases from V and 1 base from J, with 13 bases between. CDR3 amino acids: CASSHSAFSYEQYF. As DNA, the CDR3 is TGTGCCAGCTCTCATTCGGCATTTTCCTACGAGCAGTACTTC.

The CDR3 loop reads CASSLEGGYTF. The CDR3, as DNA: TGTGCCAGCAGCTTAGAGGGGGGCTACACCTTC. The chain recombines TRBV7-9 with TRBJ1-2, with D maybe TRBD1 (5 bases). CDR3 length: 11 amino acids. The V gene's germline CDR1 is SEHNR and CDR2 FQNEAQ (reference sequence). V was trimmed by 1 base and J by 8 bases, leaving 5 bases between them.

The chain's CDR3 is CSVESWAPYNEQFF. DNA of the CDR3: TGCAGCGTTGAGTCGTGGGCCCCCTACAATGAGCAGTTCTTC. The V gene is TRBV29-1, the J gene TRBJ2-1; D call uncertain. Trimming removed 3 bases at V and 2 bases at J, with 11 bases between. The CDR3 consists of 14 residues. Germline V gives CDR1 SQVTM, CDR2 ANQGSEA.

The rearrangement joins TRBV28 to TRBJ1-2; D is ambiguous. CDR1 is MDHEN and CDR2 is SYDVKM in the germline V gene. The V end was cut by 2 bases, the J end by 2 bases, with 3 bases between. The CDR3 is 12 amino acids. The CDR3 DNA follows: TGTGCCAGCAGTTTAGGAAACTATGGCTACACCTTC. Translated: CASSLGNYGYTF.

The V call is TRBV7-9, the J call TRBJ1-3; D call uncertain. The germline CDR1 and CDR2 sequences are SEHNR and FQNEAQ (reference sequence). Trimming took off 5 bases at V and 0 bases at J, with 11 bases between the two ends. CDR3 length: 15 amino acids. The CDR3 DNA reads TGTGCCAGCAGCCCAAACGGGGTCTCTGGAAACACCATATATTTT. It yields the protein CASSPNGVSGNTIYF.

As concerns this clone: This likely comes from a read error, as the CDR3 has no conserved phenylalanine or tryptophan at its end. The chain couples TRBV10-3 to TRBJ1-5; TRBD1 aligns across 7 bases. V lost 8 bases to trimming and J lost 4 bases; unmatched junction nucleotides: 2. The CDR3 consists of 12 residues. The V gene's germline CDR1 is ENHRY and CDR2 SYGVKD. The CDR3 is CAIQGGNQPQHL. CDR3 coding DNA: TGTGCCATCCAGGGGGGAAATCAGCCCCAGCATCTT.

This chain links TRBV5-8 with TRBJ2-7; D gene unclear. The CDR3 is 14 residues long. Germline CDR1 is SGHTS and CDR2 is YDEGEE. Trimming removed 2 bases from V and 0 bases from J, with 9 bases in between. CDR3 nucleotide sequence: TGTGCCAGCAGCTTCGGCAGGAACTCCTACGAGCAGTACTTC. This codes for CASSFGRNSYEQYF.

The chain couples TRBV5-1 to TRBJ1-1; D perhaps matches TRBD1 (6 bases). There are 15 residues in the CDR3. Between the trimmed V and J ends, which lost 0 bases and 3 bases, there was a span of 12 bases. Germline CDR1 reads SGHRS; CDR2 reads YFSETQ. CDR3 nucleotide sequence: TGCGCCAGCAGCTTGGGGACAGCGAGGGACACTGAAGCTTTCTTT. Amino acid sequence: CASSLGTARDTEAFF.

The chain joins TRBV10-3 to TRBJ2-1, with unresolved D. Trimming removed 2 bases from V and 4 bases from J, with 9 bases in between. This CDR3 region has 14 residues. Germline V lookup: CDR1 ENHRY, CDR2 SYGVKD. CDR3 nucleotides: TGTGCCATCAGTGAGGAGGCCTATTACAATGAGCAGTTCTTC. It is translated as CAISEEAYYNEQFF.

The J gene is TRBJ2-2, the V gene TRBV5-4; tentatively, D is TRBD1 or TRBD2 (6 bases each). The CDR3 runs to 15 residues. The germline V and J ends were trimmed by 9 bases and 2 bases, with 17 bases remaining between them. The germline gives CDR1 SGHNT, CDR2 YYREEE (reference sequence). CDR3 nucleotides: TGTGCCACCACAGGAGGGACATCAAACACCGGGGAGCTGTTTTTT. Translation: CATTGGTSNTGELFF.

The chain combines TRBV7-7 with TRBJ2-7; 10 bases map to TRBD2. Trimming took 5 bases from V and 7 from J; bases not matched to a gene: 8. This CDR3 has 14 residues. Germline assignment: CDR1 SSHAT and CDR2 FNYEAQ (reference sequence). The CDR3 sequence is CASSPSGGAGEQYF. CDR3 nucleotide sequence: TGTGCCAGCAGCCCAAGCGGGGGGGCTGGAGAGCAGTACTTC.